The 29 T cell receptor beta chains given below trace back to one sample, sequenced in a study of type 1 and type 2 diabetes patients. Amplification started from genomic DNA. The TCR beta CDR3 region was amplified using 30 forward and 13 reverse primers. TCRdb re-derived calls from the multiplex PCR reads in MiXCR, one entry per CDR3 protein. The table includes about 250,000 distinct CDR3 sequences, more than 40% detected once. Sample: peripheral blood mononuclear cells (PBMCs). Receptors were obtained from a man aged 18 to 30 with type 2 diabetes.

The rearrangement joins TRBV25-1 to TRBJ1-4; 9 bases agree with TRBD1. The germline V gene has CDR1 MGHDK and CDR2 SYGVNS. The CDR3 has 13 amino acids. Trimming took 5 bases from V and 11 from J; bases not matched to a gene: 6. The CDR3 protein is CASSFQGTGKLFF. The CDR3 DNA follows: TGTGCCAGCAGTTTTCAGGGGACAGGGAAACTGTTTTTT.

The rearrangement links TRBV29-1 to TRBJ1-2; D ambiguous. Germline V gene sequence: CDR1 SQVTM, CDR2 ANQGSEA. The V end was cut by 7 bases, the J end by 0 bases, with 9 bases between. The CDR3 loop spans 12 amino acids. This chain's CDR3 is CSAGSTNYGYTF. The CDR3 nucleotides are TGCAGCGCCGGTAGCACTAACTATGGCTACACCTTC.

The chain couples TRBV2 to TRBJ1-1; the D gene is possibly TRBD1 (6 bases). Between the trimmed V and J ends, which lost 8 bases and 4 bases, there was a span of 14 bases. The CDR3 consists of 13 residues. Germline CDR1 SNHLY, CDR2 FYNNEI. CDR3: CASLKGDATEAFF. The CDR3 bases are TGTGCCAGCTTGAAGGGGGATGCCACTGAAGCTTTCTTT.

This clonotype was detected ten times or more. The chain carries TRBV25-1 and TRBJ2-3, with D unclear. The V gene's germline CDR1 is MGHDK and CDR2 SYGVNS. V lost 1 base and J lost 4, with 12 bases in between. This CDR3 region has 15 residues. For the CDR3, the DNA is TGTGCCAGCAGTGAATTAGGAGAAATTGCAGATACGCAGTATTTT. Translation: CASSELGEIADTQYF.

The gene calls are TRBV6-1 and TRBJ2-3; 10 bases map to TRBD2. V lost 0 bases and J lost 4; bases outside the gene matches: 1. The CDR3 is 15 amino acids. Germline CDR1 and CDR2: MNHNS and SASEGT. This CDR3 is CASSEASGGPDTQYF. The CDR3 region has the DNA TGTGCCAGCAGTGAAGCTAGCGGGGGGCCAGATACGCAGTATTTT.

This clonotype turned up a few times. The V and J genes are TRBV7-6 and TRBJ1-6; D gene ambiguous. The V gene's germline CDR1 is SGHVS and CDR2 FNYEAQ. CDR3 length: 14 amino acids. The V end was cut by 2 bases, the J end by 7 bases, with 9 bases between. The CDR3 spells CASSLNSVNSPLHF. Here the CDR3 DNA reads TGTGCCAGCAGCTTAAATTCCGTCAATTCACCCCTCCACTTT. Supplemented by reference TRBV7-6 and TRBJ1-6, the full variable domain reads GAGVSQSPRYKVTKRGQDVALRCDPISGHVSLYWYRQALGQGPEFLTYFNYEAQQDKSGLPNDRFSAERPEGSISTLTIQRTEQRDSAMYRCASSLNSVNSPLHFGNGTRLTVT.

Only a few counts were recorded for this clonotype. This chain joins TRBV12-3 or TRBV12-4 and TRBJ2-7; D perhaps matches TRBD1 (5 bases). Trimming took off 2 bases at V and 7 bases at J, with 12 bases between the two ends. The CDR3 runs to 13 residues. The CDR3 DNA is TGTGCCAGCAGTTTATGGGGCTTAGGAGAGCAGTACTTC. Amino acids: CASSLWGLGEQYF.

The chain is built from TRBV29-1 and TRBJ2-5; D remains ambiguous. The CDR3 length is 10 residues. V lost 4 bases and J lost 5, with 5 bases in between. Germline assignment: CDR1 SQVTM and CDR2 ANQGSEA. Here the CDR3 reads CSVVAETQYF. The DNA for the CDR3 is TGCAGCGTTGTAGCCGAGACCCAGTACTTC. The full variable domain, with the rest looked up from reference TRBV29-1 and TRBJ2-5, is SAVISQKPSRDICQRGTSLTIQCQVDSQVTMMFWYRQQPGQSLTLIATANQGSEATYESGFVIDKFPISRPNLTFSTLTVSNMSPEDSSIYLCSVVAETQYFGPGTRLLVL.

This chain links TRBV20-1 with TRBJ1-2; 7 bases match TRBD1. Trimming removed 3 bases from V and 5 bases from J; junction bases left unmatched: 12. CDR3 length: 15 residues. The germline V gene has CDR1 DFQATT and CDR2 SNEGSKA (reference sequence). The chain's CDR3 is CSASRGQRATYGYTF. The CDR3 DNA sequence: TGCAGTGCTAGTCGGGGACAGCGGGCCACTTATGGCTACACCTTC.

The chain has TRBV29-1 and TRBJ1-6, with 8 bases matching TRBD1. The ends lost 6 bases at V and 6 bases at J; junction bases unmatched: 4. CDR1 is SQVTM and CDR2 is ANQGSEA in the germline V gene. The CDR3 spans 13 residues. The CDR3 region is CSVSTGVNSPLHF. CDR3 in DNA: TGCAGCGTATCGACAGGGGTTAATTCACCCCTCCACTTT.

In the case of this clonotype: Germline and junction disagree at one end, which may indicate a read error. The J gene is TRBJ1-2, the V gene TRBV7-7, with TRBD1 as a possible D gene (5 bases). CDR1 SSHAT and CDR2 FNYEAQ come from the germline V gene (reference sequence). The CDR3 is 17 amino acids. CDR3 nucleotide sequence: TGTGCTAGCAGCACGGGGGGGACGGACGAATCTCTTTATGGCTACACCTTC. Its protein product is CASSTGGTDESLYGYTF.

This chain connects TRBV6-6 to TRBJ1-5; 7 bases agree with TRBD1. The germline V gene has CDR1 MNHNY and CDR2 SVGAGI (reference sequence). V shed 4 bases, J shed 5 bases, and the junction held 8 bases outside the gene matches. The CDR3 covers 15 residues. In DNA, the CDR3 is TGTGCCAGCAGTTTTCGGGACAGTCTTTATCAGCCCCAGCATTTT. It codes for CASSFRDSLYQPQHF.

This clonotype was found a few times. This chain uses TRBV19 with TRBJ1-1, with D perhaps matching TRBD1 (5 bases). CDR1 is LNHDA and CDR2 is SQIVND in the germline V gene (reference sequence). The CDR3 loop spans 12 amino acids. The germline V and J ends were trimmed by 7 bases and 11 bases, with 17 bases remaining between them. The CDR3 DNA is TGTGCCAGTACTGCCCGCCAGGGTACGGCTTTCTTT. Translated, it gives CASTARQGTAFF.

This clonotype appeared a few times. The CDR3 bases are TGTGCCAGCAGCTTACCCGGGACAGCCTTCAATCAGCCCCAGCATTTT. This encodes CASSLPGTAFNQPQHF. The V gene is TRBV7-8, the J gene TRBJ1-5; 7 nucleotides agree with TRBD1. Trimming removed 2 bases from V and 3 bases from J; junction bases left unmatched: 7. The germline V gene has CDR1 SGHVS and CDR2 FQNEAQ. The CDR3 extends over 16 amino acids.

J is TRBJ2-1 and V is TRBV12-3 or TRBV12-4, with 7 bases lining up with TRBD1. The CDR3 has 15 amino acids. Germline trimming cut 5 bases from V and 4 bases from J; bases unmatched to any gene: 8. The CDR3 sequence: CASSPKTGPYNEQFF. CDR3 nucleotides: TGTGCCAGCAGTCCGAAGACAGGGCCTTACAATGAGCAGTTCTTC.

This clonotype has more than one count but fewer than ten. The V call is TRBV19, the J call TRBJ2-2; D gene uncertain. The CDR3 has 14 residues. Germline V gene lookup returns CDR1 LNHDA and CDR2 SQIVND (reference sequence). The V end was cut by 7 bases, the J end by 1 base, with 10 bases between. The CDR3 sequence is CASMVPVNTGELFF. In DNA form, the CDR3 reads TGTGCCAGTATGGTCCCTGTGAACACCGGGGAGCTGTTTTTT.

In this sample, this clonotype turned up once. Compared with germline, one end of the junction differs, possibly owing to a read error. The rearrangement joins TRBV7-6 to TRBJ2-5, with D perhaps matching TRBD2 (7 bases). The CDR3 is made up of 16 amino acids. Germline CDR1 reads SGHVS; CDR2 reads FNYEAQ. The CDR3 coding sequence is TGTGCCAGCAGCTCCCTGTCTGGGGGGGCCGGAGAGACCCAGCACTTC. Translated: CASSSLSGGAGETQHF.

The gene calls are TRBV27 and TRBJ2-3; D is perhaps TRBD2 (6 bases). Germline V lookup: CDR1 MNHEY, CDR2 SMNVEV (reference sequence). This CDR3 is 14 amino acids long. Trimming removed 9 bases from V and 2 bases from J, with 15 bases in between. Written as DNA, the CDR3 is TGTGCCAGTTCCGGGACTCAATTCACAGATACGCAGTATTTT. Translation gives CASSGTQFTDTQYF.

The sample holds many counts of this clonotype. The chain carries TRBV5-1 and TRBJ2-1; a possible D gene is TRBD1 (5 bases). The CDR3 has 14 residues. CDR1 and CDR2 from the germline V gene are SGHRS and YFSETQ. V was cut by 8 bases and J by 6 bases, with 18 bases left in between. The CDR3: CASAPSGAFNEQFF. CDR3 coding DNA: TGCGCCAGTGCGCCATCTGGGGCGTTCAATGAGCAGTTCTTC. The full variable domain, its missing parts supplied by reference TRBV5-1 and TRBJ2-1, is KAGVTQTPRYLIKTRGQQVTLSCSPISGHRSVSWYQQTPGQGLQFLFEYFSETQRNKGNFPGRFSGRQFSNSRSEMNVSTLELGDSALYLCASAPSGAFNEQFFGPGTRLTVL.

V usage is TRBV7-2 and J usage is TRBJ2-2; a weak D match, TRBD2 (6 bases). CDR3 length: 15 amino acids. The V end was cut by 2 bases, the J end by 5 bases, with 12 bases between. Per the germline V gene, CDR1 is SGHTA and CDR2 is FQGNSA. CDR3 in DNA: TGTGCCAGCAGCTTACGCCCCGGAGGGACCGGGGAGCTGTTTTTT. This gives the protein CASSLRPGGTGELFF.

The table lists this clonotype with a count of one. The CDR3 DNA is TGTGCCAGCAGCTTAAGGGCAGGGGCCAGCTCCTACAATGAGCAGTTCTTC. It codes for CASSLRAGASSYNEQFF. The chain combines TRBV7-3 with TRBJ2-1; tentatively, D is TRBD1 (6 bases). Germline V gives CDR1 SGHTA, CDR2 FQGTGA. The V end was cut by 1 base, the J end by 0 bases, with 13 bases between. This CDR3 region has 17 residues.

V gene TRBV6-5 combines with J gene TRBJ1-2, with no clear D. Germline V lookup: CDR1 MNHEY, CDR2 SVGAGI. The CDR3 has 13 amino acids. V lost 3 bases, J lost 1 base, and 6 bases lay in between. In DNA, the CDR3 is TGTGCCAGCAGTTATGACAATAACTATGGCTACACCTTC. Protein product: CASSYDNNYGYTF.

About this clonotype itself: A single base separates this from a much larger clone, so it may be a read error. Without the conserved terminal phenylalanine or tryptophan, this CDR3 likely stems from a read error. This chain's CDR3 is CATWGPGQVSPLHS. In nucleotides, the CDR3 is TGTGCCACCTGGGGTCCGGGGCAGGTTTCACCCCTCCACTCT. This chain connects TRBV13 to TRBJ1-6; perhaps TRBD1 as D (5 bases). V dropped 10 bases and J dropped 9 bases, with 19 bases sitting between them. CDR1 PRHDT and CDR2 FYEKMQ come from the germline V gene (reference sequence). This CDR3 spans 14 amino acids.

The rearrangement joins TRBV7-2 to TRBJ2-7; D remains unclear. V was cut by 6 bases and J by 2 bases, with 17 bases left in between. The germline CDR1 and CDR2 sequences are SGHTA and FQGNSA. The CDR3 consists of 15 residues. DNA for the CDR3: TGTGCCAGCAGTGAAGCATGGCCCGCTCCCTACGAGCAGTACTTC. Protein: CASSEAWPAPYEQYF.

Ten or more counts support this clonotype. The rearrangement links TRBV10-3 to TRBJ2-7; D is perhaps TRBD1 (5 bases). V was clipped by 5 bases and J by 6 bases, with 8 bases between them. This CDR3 has 11 amino acids. Germline V CDR1 and CDR2: ENHRY, SYGVKD. CDR3 in DNA: TGTGCCATCAGTAAGGACATCGAGCAGTACTTC. Amino acids: CAISKDIEQYF.

A few counts support this clonotype. The chain uses TRBV7-2 and TRBJ2-2; D may be TRBD2 (6 bases). Germline lookup yields CDR1 SGHTA and CDR2 FQGNSA. The CDR3 is 17 residues long. V lost 0 bases to trimming and J lost 0 bases, with 11 bases between them. CDR3 in amino acids: CASSLAGAGTNTGELFF. CDR3 coding DNA: TGTGCCAGCAGCTTAGCCGGGGCGGGAACGAACACCGGGGAGCTGTTTTTT.

The sample holds one count of this clonotype. Germline is not matched at one junction end, which may reflect a read error. The chain employs TRBV7-8 and TRBJ2-3, with D maybe TRBD1 (5 bases). Germline CDR1 and CDR2: SGHVS and FQNEAQ. The CDR3 covers 17 residues. DNA of the CDR3: TGCGCCAGCAGCCAAGGTCTTTTGCAAGGGGCAGGAGATACGCAGTATTTT. It translates to CASSQGLLQGAGDTQYF.

This chain uses TRBV9 with TRBJ1-2; TRBD1 aligns across 11 bases. CDR3 length equals 16 residues. In germline, CDR1 is SGDLS, CDR2 YYNGEE. The ends lost 3 bases at V and 0 bases at J; junction bases unmatched: 4. The CDR3 region is CASSAGDRGTNYGYTF. The CDR3 nucleotides are TGTGCCAGCAGCGCGGGGGACAGGGGGACTAACTATGGCTACACCTTC.

At least ten counts were recorded for this clonotype. V is TRBV7-6 and J is TRBJ2-3, with D unclear. There are 13 residues in the CDR3. Germline CDR1 SGHVS, CDR2 FNYEAQ. V lost 5 bases and J 5 bases, leaving 11 bases between the germline ends. The CDR3 protein is CASSLYLQDTQYF. The CDR3 DNA is TGTGCCAGCAGCCTTTATCTCCAAGATACGCAGTATTTT.